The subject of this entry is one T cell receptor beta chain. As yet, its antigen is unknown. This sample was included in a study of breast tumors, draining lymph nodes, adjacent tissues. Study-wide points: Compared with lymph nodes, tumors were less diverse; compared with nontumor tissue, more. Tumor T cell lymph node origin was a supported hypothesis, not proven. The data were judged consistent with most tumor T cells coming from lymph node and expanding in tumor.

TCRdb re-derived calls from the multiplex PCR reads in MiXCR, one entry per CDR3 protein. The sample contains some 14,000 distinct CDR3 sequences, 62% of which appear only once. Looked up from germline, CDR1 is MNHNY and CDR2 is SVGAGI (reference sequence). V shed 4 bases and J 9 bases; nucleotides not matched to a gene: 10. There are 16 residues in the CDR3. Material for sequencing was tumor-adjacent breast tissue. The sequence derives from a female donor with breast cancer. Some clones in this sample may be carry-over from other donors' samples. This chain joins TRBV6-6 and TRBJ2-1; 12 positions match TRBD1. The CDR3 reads CASSSPGQGAIGEQFF. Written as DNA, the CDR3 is TGTGCCAGCAGTTCTCCGGGACAGGGGGCCATCGGTGAGCAGTTCTTC.